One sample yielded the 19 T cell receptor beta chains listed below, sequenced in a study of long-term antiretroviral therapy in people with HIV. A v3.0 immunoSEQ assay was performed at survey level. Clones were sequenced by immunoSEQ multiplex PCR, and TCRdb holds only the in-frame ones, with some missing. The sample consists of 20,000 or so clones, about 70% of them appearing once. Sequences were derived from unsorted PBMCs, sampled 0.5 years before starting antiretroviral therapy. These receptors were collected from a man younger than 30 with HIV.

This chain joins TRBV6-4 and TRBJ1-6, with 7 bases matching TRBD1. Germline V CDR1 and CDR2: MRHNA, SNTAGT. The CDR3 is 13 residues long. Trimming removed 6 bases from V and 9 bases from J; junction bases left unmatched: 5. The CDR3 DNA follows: TGTGCCAGCAGCGAGGGGGCTGGTTCACCCCTCCACTTT. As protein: CASSEGAGSPLHF.

This chain's CDR3 is CASSFTNEQFF. CDR3 in DNA: TGCGCCAGCAGCTTCACCAATGAGCAGTTCTTC. The V call is TRBV5-1, the J call TRBJ2-1; D is uncertain. The germline V and J ends were trimmed by 2 bases and 6 bases, with 3 bases remaining between them. This CDR3 contains 11 residues. Germline V gives CDR1 SGHRS, CDR2 YFSETQ.

This CDR3 is CASSSGTSGNTDTQYF. The CDR3 region has the DNA TGCGCCAGCAGCTCTGGGACTAGCGGGAACACAGATACGCAGTATTTT. The chain couples TRBV5-1 to TRBJ2-3; 13 positions agree with TRBD2. The CDR3 runs 16 residues. The V gene's germline CDR1 is SGHRS and CDR2 YFSETQ. V lost 3 bases to trimming and J lost 2 bases; unmatched junction nucleotides: 3.

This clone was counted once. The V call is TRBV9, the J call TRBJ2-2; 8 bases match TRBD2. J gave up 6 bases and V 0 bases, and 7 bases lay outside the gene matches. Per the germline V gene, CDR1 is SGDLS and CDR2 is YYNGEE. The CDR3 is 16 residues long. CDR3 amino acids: CASSVGAGGAAGELFF. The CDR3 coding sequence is TGTGCCAGCAGCGTAGGTGCGGGGGGAGCGGCCGGGGAGCTGTTTTTT.

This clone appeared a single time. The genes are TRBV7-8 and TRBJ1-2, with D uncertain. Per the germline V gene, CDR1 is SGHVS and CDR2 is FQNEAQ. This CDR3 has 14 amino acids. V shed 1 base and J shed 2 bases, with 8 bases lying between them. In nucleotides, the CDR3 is TGTGCCAGCAGCTTAGAGGTTGTGAACTATGGCTACACCTTC. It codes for CASSLEVVNYGYTF.

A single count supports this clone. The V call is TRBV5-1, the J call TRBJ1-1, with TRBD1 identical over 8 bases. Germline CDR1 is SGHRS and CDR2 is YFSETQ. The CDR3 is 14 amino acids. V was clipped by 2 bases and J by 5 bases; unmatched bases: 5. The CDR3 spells CASSLGQGYTEAFF. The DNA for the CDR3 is TGCGCCAGCAGCTTAGGACAGGGATATACTGAAGCTTTCTTT. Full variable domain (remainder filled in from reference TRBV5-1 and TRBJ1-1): KAGVTQTPRYLIKTRGQQVTLSCSPISGHRSVSWYQQTPGQGLQFLFEYFSETQRNKGNFPGRFSGRQFSNSRSEMNVSTLELGDSALYLCASSLGQGYTEAFFGQGTRLTVV.

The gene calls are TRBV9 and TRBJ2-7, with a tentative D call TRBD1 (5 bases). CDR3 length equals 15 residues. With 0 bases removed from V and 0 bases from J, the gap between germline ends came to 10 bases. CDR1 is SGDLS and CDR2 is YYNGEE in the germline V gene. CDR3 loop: CASSVGIGVSYEQYF. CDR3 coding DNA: TGTGCCAGCAGCGTAGGTATAGGGGTCTCCTACGAGCAGTACTTC.

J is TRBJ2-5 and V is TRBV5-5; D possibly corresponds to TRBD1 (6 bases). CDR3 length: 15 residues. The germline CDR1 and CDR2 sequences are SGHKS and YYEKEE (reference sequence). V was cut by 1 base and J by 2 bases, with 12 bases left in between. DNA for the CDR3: TGTGCCAGCAGCTTGTGGGTGGACAGTCAAGAGACCCAGTACTTC. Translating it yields CASSLWVDSQETQYF.

The CDR3 DNA sequence: TGTGCCAGCAGTTATGACGCAGAAGGCGTGAACACTGAAGCTTTCTTT. Translated: CASSYDAEGVNTEAFF. The chain employs TRBV6-5 and TRBJ1-1; D remains unclear. The ends were cut back, 3 bases at V and 0 bases at J, with 14 bases in the middle. From germline, CDR1 is MNHEY and CDR2 SVGAGI. This CDR3 has 16 amino acids.

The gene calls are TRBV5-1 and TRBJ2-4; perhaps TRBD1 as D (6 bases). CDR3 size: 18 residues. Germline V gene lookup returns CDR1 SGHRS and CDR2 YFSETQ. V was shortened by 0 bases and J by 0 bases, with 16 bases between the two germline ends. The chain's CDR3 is CASSLVTGEYLAKNIQYF. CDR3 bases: TGCGCCAGCAGCTTGGTGACAGGAGAATACCTAGCCAAAAACATTCAGTACTTC.

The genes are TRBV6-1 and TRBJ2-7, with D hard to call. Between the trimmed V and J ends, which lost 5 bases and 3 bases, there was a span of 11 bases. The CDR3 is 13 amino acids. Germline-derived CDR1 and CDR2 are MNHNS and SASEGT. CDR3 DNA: TGTGCCAGCAGTCCACGAAAGGACTACGAGCAGTACTTC. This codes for CASSPRKDYEQYF.

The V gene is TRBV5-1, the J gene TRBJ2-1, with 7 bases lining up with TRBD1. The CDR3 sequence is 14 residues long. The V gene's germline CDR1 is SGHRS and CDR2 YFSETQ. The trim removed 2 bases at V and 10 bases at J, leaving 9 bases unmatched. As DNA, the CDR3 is TGCGCCAGCAGCTTACAGACAGGGCCTGGAGAGCAGTTCTTC. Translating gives CASSLQTGPGEQFF.

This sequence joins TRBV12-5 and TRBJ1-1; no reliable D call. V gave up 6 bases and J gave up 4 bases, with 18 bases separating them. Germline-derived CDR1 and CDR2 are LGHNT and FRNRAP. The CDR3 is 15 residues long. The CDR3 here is CASGPLGSPVTEAFF. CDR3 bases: TGTGCTAGTGGACCCCTAGGCAGTCCTGTCACTGAAGCTTTCTTT.

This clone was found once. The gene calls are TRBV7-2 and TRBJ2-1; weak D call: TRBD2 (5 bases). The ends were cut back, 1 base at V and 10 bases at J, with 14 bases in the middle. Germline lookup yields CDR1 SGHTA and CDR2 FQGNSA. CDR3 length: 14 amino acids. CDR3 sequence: CASSLGLAPWEQFF. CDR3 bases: TGTGCCAGCAGCTTAGGGCTAGCCCCCTGGGAGCAGTTCTTC.

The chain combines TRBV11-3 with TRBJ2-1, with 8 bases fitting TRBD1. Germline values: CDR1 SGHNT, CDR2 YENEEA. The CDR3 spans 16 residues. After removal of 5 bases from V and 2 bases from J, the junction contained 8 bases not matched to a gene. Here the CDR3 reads CASSPRTGSTYNEQFF. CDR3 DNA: TGTGCCAGCAGCCCCCGGACAGGGAGCACCTACAATGAGCAGTTCTTC.

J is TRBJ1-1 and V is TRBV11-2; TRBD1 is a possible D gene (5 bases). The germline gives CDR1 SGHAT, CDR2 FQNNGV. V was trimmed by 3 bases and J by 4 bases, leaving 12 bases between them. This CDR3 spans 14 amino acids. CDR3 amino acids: CASSFQGSGTEAFF. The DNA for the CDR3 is TGTGCCAGCAGCTTCCAGGGATCGGGCACTGAAGCTTTCTTT.

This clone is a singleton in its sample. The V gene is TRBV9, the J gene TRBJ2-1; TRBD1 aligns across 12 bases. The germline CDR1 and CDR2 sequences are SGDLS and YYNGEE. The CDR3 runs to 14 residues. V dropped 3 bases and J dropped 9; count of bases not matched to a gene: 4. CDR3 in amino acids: CASSAGTGGGEQFF. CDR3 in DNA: TGTGCCAGCAGCGCCGGGACAGGGGGCGGTGAGCAGTTCTTC.

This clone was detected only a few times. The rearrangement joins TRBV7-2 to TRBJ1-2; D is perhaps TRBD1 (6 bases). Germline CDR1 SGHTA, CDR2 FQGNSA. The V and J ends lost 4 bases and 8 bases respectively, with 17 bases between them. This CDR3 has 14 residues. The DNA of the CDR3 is TGTGCCAGCAGCTCCCCGGGGGGGGCCAAAGGCTACACCTTC. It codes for CASSSPGGAKGYTF.

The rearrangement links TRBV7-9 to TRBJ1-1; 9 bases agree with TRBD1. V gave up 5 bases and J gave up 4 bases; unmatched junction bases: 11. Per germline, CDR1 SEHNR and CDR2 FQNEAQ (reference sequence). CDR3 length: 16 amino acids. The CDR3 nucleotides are TGTGCCAGCAGCGCCGACCCGGGACAGGGTCGCACTGAAGCTTTCTTT. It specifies CASSADPGQGRTEAFF.